This T cell receptor (beta chain) emerged from a study of patients and donors after allogeneic stem cell transplantation. The germline V and J ends were trimmed by 6 bases and 2 bases, with 8 bases remaining between them. The CDR3 has 13 residues. The germline V gene has CDR1 MDHEN and CDR2 SYDVKM. This clonotype was seen a few times. TCRdb passed the RT-PCR reads through MiXCR, listing each CDR3 protein once. The table lists 90,000 to 120,000 distinct CDR3 sequences, 35% of them singletons. The J gene is TRBJ2-1, the V gene TRBV28, with a weak D call TRBD2 (5 bases). The specimen was blood, either unsorted or a sorted T cell fraction (not recorded which). The source of this sequence is a human donor who was either an allogeneic HSCT recipient or a stem cell or donor lymphocyte infusion donor (not recorded which). It is not recorded whose cells these are; they may come from a transplant donor. The CDR3 is CASSDYTYNEQFF. DNA for the CDR3: TGTGCCAGCAGCGACTATACCTACAATGAGCAGTTCTTC.